This TCR beta chain was recovered during a study of T-cell memory formation after mild COVID-19. This clonotype showed up just a few times. From the 5' RACE reads, TCRdb called clonotypes with MiXCR, one entry per CDR3 protein. This table has over 60,000 distinct CDR3 sequences, 16% appearing once. The length of the CDR3 is 17 residues. In germline, CDR1 is SGDLS, CDR2 YYNGEE. Trimming at V came to 0 bases and at J to 4 bases, leaving 8 bases not matched to a gene. What was sequenced was PBMCs or a T cell subset sorted from them (not recorded which). V is TRBV9 and J is TRBJ2-1, with TRBD2 matching 9 bases. This TCR came from an adult woman who had mild COVID-19 (a few samples of this study predate the infection). Cell type and time point are not known. This chain's CDR3 is CASSVAAGGPSYNEQFF. CDR3 nucleotides: TGTGCCAGCAGCGTAGCTGCGGGAGGGCCGTCTTACAATGAGCAGTTCTTC.